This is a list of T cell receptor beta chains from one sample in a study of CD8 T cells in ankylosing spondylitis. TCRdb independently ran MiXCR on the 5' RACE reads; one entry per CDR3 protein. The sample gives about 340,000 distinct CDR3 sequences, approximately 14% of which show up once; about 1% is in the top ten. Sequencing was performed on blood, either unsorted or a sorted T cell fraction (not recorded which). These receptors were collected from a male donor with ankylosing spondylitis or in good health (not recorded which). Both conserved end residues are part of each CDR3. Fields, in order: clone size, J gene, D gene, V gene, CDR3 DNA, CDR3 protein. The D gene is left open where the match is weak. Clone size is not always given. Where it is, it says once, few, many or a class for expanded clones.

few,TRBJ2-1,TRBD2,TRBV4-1,TGCGCCAGCAGCCAGTCGGGCGGGAGGGCCTTCAAGGACAATGAGCAGTTCTTC,CASSQSGGRAFKDNEQFF
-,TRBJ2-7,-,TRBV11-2,TGTGCCAGCAGCTTAGTCGGGAGCTTCAACGAGCAGTACTTC,CASSLVGSFNEQYF
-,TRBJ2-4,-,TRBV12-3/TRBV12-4,TGTGCCAGCAGTAAGGGACTGGACCTAGCCAAAAACATTCAGTACTTC,CASSKGLDLAKNIQYF
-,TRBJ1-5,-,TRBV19,TGTGCCAGTAGCCAGATAATAGATCAGCCCCAGCATTTT,CASSQIIDQPQHF
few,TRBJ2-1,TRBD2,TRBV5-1,TGCGCCAGCAGCTTGGTTCTAGCGGGAGGGGTGACCTACAATGAGCAGTTCTTC,CASSLVLAGGVTYNEQFF
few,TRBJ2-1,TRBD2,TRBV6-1,TGTGCCAGCAGGACGGCCGGCGGGAGGGCGTACAATGAGCAGTTCTTC,CASRTAGGRAYNEQFF
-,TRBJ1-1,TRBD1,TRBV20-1,TGCAGTGCTAGAGGTTACAGGGGGCAGGGTACTGAAGCTTTCTTT,CSARGYRGQGTEAFF
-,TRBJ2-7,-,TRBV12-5,TGTGCTAGTGGTTTGGCCTATGGGTCCTACGAGCAGTACTTC,CASGLAYGSYEQYF
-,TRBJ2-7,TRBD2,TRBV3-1,TGTGCCAGCAGCCGCTCCAGCGGGGGTCCCTACGAGCAGTACTTC,CASSRSSGGPYEQYF
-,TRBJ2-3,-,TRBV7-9,TGTGCCAGCAGCCCCTACCGCGGGGGCAGCACAGATACGCAGTATTTT,CASSPYRGGSTDTQYF
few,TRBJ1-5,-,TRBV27,TGTGCCAGCAGCCCCGCGGGTGGCCAGAATCAGCCCCAGCATTTT,CASSPAGGQNQPQHF
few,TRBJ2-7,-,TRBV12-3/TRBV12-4,TGTGCCAGCAGTCCAGGGCCGGGCTACTACGAGCAGTACTTC,CASSPGPGYYEQYF